This is a list of T cell receptor beta chains from one sample in a study of regulatory T cells in long-lasting Graves disease. MiXCR, run by TCRdb on the multiplex PCR reads, gives a single entry per CDR3 protein. The sample records about 470,000 distinct CDR3 sequences, less than 25% being singletons. The sequencing here drew on peripheral blood mononuclear cells (PBMCs), taken when the disease was refractory, from a patient treated with antithyroid drugs. The receptors were sampled from a female donor with Graves disease. The CDR3 runs from the conserved cysteine through the conserved F or W. The D gene is left open where the match is weak. Clone size is given for some rows only: seen once, a few or many times, or a class if the clone is expanded.

d_call j_call v_call clone_size cdr3_nt cdr3_aa
NA TRBJ1-4 TRBV28 many TGTGCCAGCCTTGGCGGGACGGCCGAAAAACTGTTTTTT CASLGGTAEKLFF
NA TRBJ2-7 TRBV4-1 NA TGCGCCAGCAGCCCCTTAGAAGGTGGGAGAAGCTACGAGCAGTACTTC CASSPLEGGRSYEQYF
NA TRBJ1-1 TRBV24-1 many TGTGCCACCAGTGATTTGACGGAGGGAGACACTGAAGCTTTCTTT CATSDLTEGDTEAFF
NA TRBJ1-3 TRBV3-1 NA TGTGCCAGCAGCCAAGTACTTGATGGAAACACCATATATTTT CASSQVLDGNTIYF
TRBD1 TRBJ1-2 TRBV7-3 few TGTGCCAGCAGCCTCGGACAGGGGGCTCGTACCTTC CASSLGQGARTF
NA TRBJ2-3 TRBV7-3 once TGTGCCAGCAGCCAAGATAAGATGATACAAGATACGCAGTATTTT CASSQDKMIQDTQYF
NA TRBJ2-7 TRBV11-2 many TGTGCCAGCAGCTTATTTACCGGGGAAACCTACGAGCAGTACTTC CASSLFTGETYEQYF
NA TRBJ1-2 TRBV19 few TGTGCCAGTTATACAACAGCCGTGAACTATGGCTACACCTTC CASYTTAVNYGYTF
TRBD1 TRBJ2-1 TRBV7-6 many TGTGCCAGCAGCCTCGGGACAGGCCAATACAATGAGCAGTTCTTC CASSLGTGQYNEQFF
NA TRBJ2-5 TRBV7-6 NA TGTGCCAGCGCCACTCCCTCAGAGACCCAGTACTTC CASATPSETQYF
NA TRBJ1-1 TRBV19 NA TGTTCCTCGAGTAGGGGTGCCACTGAAGCTTTCTTT CSSSRGATEAFF
NA TRBJ2-7 TRBV28 many TGTGCCAGCAGTTTACCCGGCTACATCGAGCAGTACTTC CASSLPGYIEQYF
TRBD2 TRBJ2-4 TRBV28 few TGTGCCAGCAGTTTATGGACTAGCGGGGGCCGTAAAAACATTCAGTACTTC CASSLWTSGGRKNIQYF
NA TRBJ1-1 TRBV14 NA TGTGCCAGCAGCCTGGGGGGGTTTTCTGAAGCTTTCTTT CASSLGGFSEAFF
NA TRBJ2-7 TRBV6-1 NA TGTGCCAGCGGGGCCTCCTACGAGCAGTACTTC CASGASYEQYF
NA TRBJ2-7 TRBV7-9 few TGTGCCAGCAGCGGGCCAAAGGAAGGGGGCGAGCAGTACTTC CASSGPKEGGEQYF
NA TRBJ1-5 TRBV6-1 few TGTGCCAGCAGCTCGACAAATGACAGACGAGGTCCGCCCCAGCATTTT CASSSTNDRRGPPQHF
TRBD2 TRBJ2-1 TRBV6-2/TRBV6-3 NA TGTGCCAGCAGTTACTCGCGAGCGGGGGAGCAGTTCTTC CASSYSRAGEQFF
NA TRBJ2-2 TRBV5-1 NA TGCGCCAGCAGCGTTCTGGGGCAGGGAGACACCGGGGAGCTGTTTTTT CASSVLGQGDTGELFF
NA TRBJ2-2 TRBV3-1 many TGTGCCAGCAGCCTCTTGATTCGCACCGGGGAGCTGTTTTTT CASSLLIRTGELFF
TRBD1 TRBJ1-1 TRBV28 many TGTGCCAGCAGGGCAAAGGGGGCAGGTACTGAAGCTTTCTTT CASRAKGAGTEAFF
NA TRBJ1-2 TRBV6-1 many TGTGCCAGCAGTGAAGGAGGCGGCTACACCTTC CASSEGGGYTF
TRBD1 TRBJ1-2 TRBV6-1 many TGTGCCAGCAGTGAGGGTAGGGGGCCTGGCTACACCTTC CASSEGRGPGYTF
NA TRBJ2-5 TRBV9 many TGTGCCAGCAGCGTAGAGGGGGATAGGGAAGAGACCCAGTACTTC CASSVEGDREETQYF
NA TRBJ1-4 TRBV27 few TGTGCCAGCAGCCTCTCCGTGCCGCGTGAATTTGGGTCTTCAGAACTGTTTTTT CASSLSVPREFGSSELFF
NA TRBJ1-1 TRBV3-1 many TGTGCCAGCAGCCACATGGAGGGTAAAGCTTTCTTT CASSHMEGKAFF
NA TRBJ2-6 TRBV7-3 many TGTGCCAGCAGTCACTCGGGGGCGCCTGGGGCCAACGTCCTGACTTTC CASSHSGAPGANVLTF
TRBD2 TRBJ2-1 TRBV4-1 NA TGCGCCAGCAGCCAAGAAATCACTATTAGCGGGAGACGCGACAATGAGCAGTTCTTC CASSQEITISGRRDNEQFF
NA TRBJ2-7 TRBV4-1 NA TGCGCCAGCAGCGGATTTGCCCAGGGGCAGTACTTC CASSGFAQGQYF
TRBD1 TRBJ1-5 TRBV7-8 NA TGTGCCAGCGCCGAACAGGGGGCGGGCAATCAGCCCCAGCATTTT CASAEQGAGNQPQHF
TRBD2 TRBJ2-7 TRBV5-1 NA TGCGCCAGCAGCTTGGTGGGGACTAGCGGCCACGAGCAGTACTTC CASSLVGTSGHEQYF
NA TRBJ2-2 TRBV7-3 many TGTGCCAGCAGTGCGACCGGGGAGCTGTTTTTT CASSATGELFF
NA TRBJ1-1 TRBV19 many TGTGCCAGTAGTCCAGTTGAGGGCATGAACACTGAAGCTTTCTTT CASSPVEGMNTEAFF
NA TRBJ1-1 TRBV6-2/TRBV6-3 NA TGTGCCAGCAGTGAAAGGCCTGAAGCTTTCTTT CASSERPEAFF
TRBD1 TRBJ1-4 TRBV12-3/TRBV12-4 few TGTGCCAGCAGGGCCGGGACAGGGTTTACTAATGAAAAACTGTTTTTT CASRAGTGFTNEKLFF